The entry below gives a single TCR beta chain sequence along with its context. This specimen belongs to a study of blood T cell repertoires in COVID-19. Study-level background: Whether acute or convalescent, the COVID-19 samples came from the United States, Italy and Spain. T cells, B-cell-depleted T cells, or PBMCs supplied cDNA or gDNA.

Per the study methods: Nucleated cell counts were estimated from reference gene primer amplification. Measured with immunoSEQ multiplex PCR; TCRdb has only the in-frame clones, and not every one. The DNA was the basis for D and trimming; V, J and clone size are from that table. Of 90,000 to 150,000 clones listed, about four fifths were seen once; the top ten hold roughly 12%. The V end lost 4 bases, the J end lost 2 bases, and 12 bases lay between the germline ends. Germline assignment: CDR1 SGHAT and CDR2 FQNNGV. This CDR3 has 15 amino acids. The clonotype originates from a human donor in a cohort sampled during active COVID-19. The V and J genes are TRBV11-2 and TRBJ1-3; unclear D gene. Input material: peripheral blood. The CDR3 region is CASSSPGLTGNTIYF. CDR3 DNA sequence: TGTGCCAGCAGCTCGCCGGGTCTAACTGGAAACACCATATATTTT.